Listed below are T cell receptor beta chains from one sample, sequenced in a study of blood T cell repertoires in COVID-19. Assay used: immunoSEQ multiplex PCR; TCRdb lists only in-frame clones, some missing. Of 35,000 to 40,000 clones listed, 80% to 85% are singletons. Sequencing used peripheral blood. These receptors all stem from a man aged 55 to 70 with COVID-19, enrolled during active disease. Both conserved end residues are trimmed from each CDR3. The order of the fields is V gene, J gene, CDR3 protein.

>TRBV7-2|TRBJ1-2
ASSSDRVFGYT
>TRBV2|TRBJ1-4
ASSASIRVLNEKLF
>TRBV3-1/TRBV3-2|TRBJ2-1
ASSYGLAGGYNEQF
>TRBV5-5|TRBJ1-1
ASSSLQGRGTEAF
>TRBV2|TRBJ1-2
ASRNRGLGGYT
>TRBV9|TRBJ1-1
ASSPGVTEAF
>TRBV19|TRBJ2-5
ASSNSWGLAETQY
>TRBV7-9|TRBJ1-4
ASSLRRATNEKLF
>TRBV6-5|TRBJ1-1
ASTMEANTEAF
>TRBV30|TRBJ1-4
AHRNTGGPNEKLF
>TRBV6-6|TRBJ2-7
ASSRQPGPYEQY
>TRBV6-5|TRBJ2-7
ASSYGELVDEQY
>TRBV30|TRBJ1-2
AWGLGGLYGYT
>TRBV3-1/TRBV3-2|TRBJ1-2
ASSQDSGWHSYGYT
>TRBV2|TRBJ2-1
ASSPSSGRAYNEQF
>TRBV30|TRBJ1-5
AWKPSGTGRQPQH
>TRBV27|TRBJ2-2
ASSLSRTGSTGELF
>TRBV10-1|TRBJ1-1
ASRANREISF
>TRBV6-5|TRBJ2-3
ASTRGQGSTDTQY
>TRBV9|TRBJ1-6
ASSVDLNSPLH
>TRBV3-1/TRBV3-2|TRBJ2-3
ASSQGKGGGDTQY
>TRBV6-5|TRBJ2-7
ASSQGHEQY
>TRBV18|TRBJ2-3
ASSPRRLAGVEADTQY
>TRBV24-1|TRBJ2-1
ATSDGTLGLNEQF
>TRBV2|TRBJ2-3
ASSASGRSDTQY
>TRBV30|TRBJ2-5
AWSPIAETQY
>TRBV2|TRBJ2-4
ASTGTVTENIQY
>TRBV6-5|TRBJ1-6
ASRTGTSPLH
>TRBV18|TRBJ1-3
ASSIMRGSGNTIY
>TRBV5-1|TRBJ1-1
ASSISQGASEAF
>TRBV6-2/TRBV6-3|TRBJ1-1
ASSYSGQGGVTEAF
>TRBV27|TRBJ2-6
ATSRGRSGANVLT
>TRBV27|TRBJ1-2
ASSRSGTGNYGYT
>TRBV5-4|TRBJ2-2
ASSLAGANTGELF
>TRBV30|TRBJ2-5
AWSVMTSGGPRGETQY
>TRBV20-1|TRBJ1-4
SASPRSYNEKLF
>TRBV10-3|TRBJ2-1
AISDPRGLAGRTQF
>TRBV6-5|TRBJ1-4
ASRAGQGSNEKLF
>TRBV14|TRBJ2-1
ASSQPQGVYNEQF
>TRBV2|TRBJ1-6
ASRAGQGENSPLH
>TRBV18|TRBJ1-3
ASSPGTSGNTIY
>TRBV28|TRBJ1-4
ASTGRPEKLF
>TRBV6-5|TRBJ2-5
ASTEETQY
>TRBV30|TRBJ2-1
AWSVRLAVNNEQF
>TRBV10-3|TRBJ2-5
AISEGQGFETQY
>TRBV7-8|TRBJ2-7
ASSLMPAGGAYEQY
>TRBV28|TRBJ2-6
ASTPQAGTSGANVLT
>TRBV4-2|TRBJ2-7
ASSPGPGEWGEQY
>TRBV5-6|TRBJ2-2
ASSLQLTNTGELF
>TRBV18|TRBJ1-6
ASSPLDPRNSPLH
>TRBV10-3|TRBJ1-6
AISRDTDNSPLH